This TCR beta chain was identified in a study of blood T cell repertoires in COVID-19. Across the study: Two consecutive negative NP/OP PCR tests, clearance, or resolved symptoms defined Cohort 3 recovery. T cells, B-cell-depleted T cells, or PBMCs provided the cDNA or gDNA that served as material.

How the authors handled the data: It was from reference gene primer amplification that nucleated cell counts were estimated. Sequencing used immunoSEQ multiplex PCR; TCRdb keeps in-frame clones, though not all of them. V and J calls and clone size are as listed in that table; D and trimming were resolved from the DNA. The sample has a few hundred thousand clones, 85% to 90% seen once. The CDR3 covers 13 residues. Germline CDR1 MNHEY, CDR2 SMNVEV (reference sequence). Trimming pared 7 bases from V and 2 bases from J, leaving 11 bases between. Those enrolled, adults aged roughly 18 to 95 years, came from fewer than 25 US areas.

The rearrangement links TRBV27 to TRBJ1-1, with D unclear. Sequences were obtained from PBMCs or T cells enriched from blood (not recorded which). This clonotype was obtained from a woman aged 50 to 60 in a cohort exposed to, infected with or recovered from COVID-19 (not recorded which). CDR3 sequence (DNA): TGTGCCAGCAAATTACTCCTCAACACTGAAGCTTTCTTT. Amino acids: CASKLLLNTEAFF.